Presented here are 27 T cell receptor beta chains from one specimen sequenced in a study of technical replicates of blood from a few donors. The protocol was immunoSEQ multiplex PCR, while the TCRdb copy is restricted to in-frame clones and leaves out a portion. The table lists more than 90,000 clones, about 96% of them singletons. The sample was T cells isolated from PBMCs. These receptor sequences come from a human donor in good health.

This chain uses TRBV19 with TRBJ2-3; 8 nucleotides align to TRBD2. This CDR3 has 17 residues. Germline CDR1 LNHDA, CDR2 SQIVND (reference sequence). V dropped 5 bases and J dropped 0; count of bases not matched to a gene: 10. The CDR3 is CASSAVAGSPSTDTQYF. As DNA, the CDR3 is TGTGCCAGTAGTGCAGTAGCGGGATCCCCTAGCACAGATACGCAGTATTTT.

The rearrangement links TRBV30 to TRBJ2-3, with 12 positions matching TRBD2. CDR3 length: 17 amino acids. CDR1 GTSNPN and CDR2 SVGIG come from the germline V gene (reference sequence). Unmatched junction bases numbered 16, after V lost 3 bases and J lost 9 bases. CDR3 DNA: TGTGCCTGGAGCCTAGGGAAGCTAGCGGGAGGGCGGGACACGCAGTATTTT. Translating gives CAWSLGKLAGGRDTQYF.

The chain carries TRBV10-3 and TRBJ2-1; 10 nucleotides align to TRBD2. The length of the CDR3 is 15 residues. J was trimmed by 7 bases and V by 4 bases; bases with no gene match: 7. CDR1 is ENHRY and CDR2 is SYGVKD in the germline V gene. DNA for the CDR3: TGTGCCATCAGTGGCCTAGCGGGAGCAGGAAATGAGCAGTTCTTC. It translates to CAISGLAGAGNEQFF.

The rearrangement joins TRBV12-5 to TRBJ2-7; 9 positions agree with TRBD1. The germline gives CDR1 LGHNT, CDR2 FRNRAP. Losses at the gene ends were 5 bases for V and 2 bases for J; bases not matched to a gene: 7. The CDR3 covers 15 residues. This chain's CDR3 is CASGTGQGETYEQYF. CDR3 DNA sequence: TGTGCTAGTGGTACGGGACAGGGCGAAACCTACGAGCAGTACTTC.

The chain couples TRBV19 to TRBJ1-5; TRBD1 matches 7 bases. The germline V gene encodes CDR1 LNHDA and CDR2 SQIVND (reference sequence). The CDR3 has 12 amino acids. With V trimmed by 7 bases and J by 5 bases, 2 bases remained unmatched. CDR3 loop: CASTRGDQPQHF. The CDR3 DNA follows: TGTGCCAGTACCAGGGGGGATCAGCCCCAGCATTTT.

Written as DNA, the CDR3 is TGTGCTAGTGGCCTCGGGGACTACACTGAAGCTTTCTTT. It specifies CASGLGDYTEAFF. V is TRBV12-5 and J is TRBJ1-1; TRBD1 is a possible D gene (5 bases). Germline loops: CDR1 LGHNT, CDR2 FRNRAP. V was trimmed by 6 bases and J by 3 bases, leaving 11 bases between them. There are 13 residues in the CDR3.

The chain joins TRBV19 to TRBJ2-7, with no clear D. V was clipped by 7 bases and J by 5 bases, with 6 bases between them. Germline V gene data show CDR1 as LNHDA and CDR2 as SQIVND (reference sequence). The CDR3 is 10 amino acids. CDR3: CASNEDEQYF. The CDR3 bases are TGTGCCAGTAACGAGGACGAGCAGTACTTC.

CDR3 DNA: TGTGCCTGGAGTGTTATGCTAGCCTCAGATACGCAGTATTTT. Its translation: CAWSVMLASDTQYF. The chain links TRBV30 to TRBJ2-3, with D possibly being TRBD2 (5 bases). Germline V lookup: CDR1 GTSNPN, CDR2 SVGIG (reference sequence). CDR3 length: 14 residues. V was pared by 0 bases and J by 4 bases, with 11 bases between. The whole variable domain, filled in from reference TRBV30 and TRBJ2-3, reads SQTIHQWPATLVQPVGSPLSLECTVEGTSNPNLYWYRQAAGRGLQLLFYSVGIGQISSEVPQNLSASRPQDRQFILSSKKLLLSDSGFYLCAWSVMLASDTQYFGPGTRLTVL.

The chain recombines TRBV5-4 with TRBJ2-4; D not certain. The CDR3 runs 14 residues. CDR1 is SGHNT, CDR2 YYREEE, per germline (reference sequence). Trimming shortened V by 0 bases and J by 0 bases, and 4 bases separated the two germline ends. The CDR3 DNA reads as TGTGCCAGCAGCTTGGCGGTAGCCAAAAACATTCAGTACTTC. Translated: CASSLAVAKNIQYF.

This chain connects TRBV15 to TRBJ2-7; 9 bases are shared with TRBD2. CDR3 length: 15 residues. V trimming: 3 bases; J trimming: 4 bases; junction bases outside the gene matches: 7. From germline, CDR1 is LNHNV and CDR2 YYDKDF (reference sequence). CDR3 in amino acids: CATSRGGRGAYEQYF. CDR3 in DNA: TGTGCCACCAGCAGGGGCGGGAGGGGGGCTTACGAGCAGTACTTC.

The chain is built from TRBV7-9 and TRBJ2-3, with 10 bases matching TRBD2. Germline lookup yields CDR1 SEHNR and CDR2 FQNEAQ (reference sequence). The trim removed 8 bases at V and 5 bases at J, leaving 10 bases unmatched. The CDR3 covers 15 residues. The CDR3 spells CASDVPSGRIDTQYF. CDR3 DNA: TGTGCCAGCGACGTCCCTAGCGGGAGAATAGATACGCAGTATTTT.

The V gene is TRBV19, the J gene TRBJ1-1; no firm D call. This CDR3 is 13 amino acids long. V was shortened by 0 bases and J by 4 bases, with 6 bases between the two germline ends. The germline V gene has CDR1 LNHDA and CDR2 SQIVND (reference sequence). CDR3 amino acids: CASSIEGSTEAFF. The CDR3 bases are TGTGCCAGTAGTATAGAAGGGAGCACTGAAGCTTTCTTT. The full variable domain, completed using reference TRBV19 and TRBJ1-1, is DGGITQSPKYLFRKEGQNVTLSCEQNLNHDAMYWYRQDPGQGLRLIYYSQIVNDFQKGDIAEGYSVSREKKESFPLTVTSAQKNPTAFYLCASSIEGSTEAFFGQGTRLTVV.

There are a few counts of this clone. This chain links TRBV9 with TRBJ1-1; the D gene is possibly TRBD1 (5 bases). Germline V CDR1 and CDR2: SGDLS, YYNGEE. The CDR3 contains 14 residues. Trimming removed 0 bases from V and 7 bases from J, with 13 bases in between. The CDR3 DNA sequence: TGTGCCAGCAGCGTAGGCCCAGGGTACATTGAAGCTTTCTTT. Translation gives CASSVGPGYIEAFF.

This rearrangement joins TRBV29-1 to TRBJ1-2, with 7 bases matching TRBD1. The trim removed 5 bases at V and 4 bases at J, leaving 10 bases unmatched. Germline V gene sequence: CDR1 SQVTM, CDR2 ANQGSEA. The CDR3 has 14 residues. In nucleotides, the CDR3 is TGCAGCGTTCCCGGGACAGCGGGCGTCTATGGCTACACCTTC. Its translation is CSVPGTAGVYGYTF.

CDR3 protein: CASSQGLRRGDYYEQYF. In DNA form, the CDR3 reads TGCGCCAGCAGCCAGGGCTTGAGACGGGGGGACTACTACGAGCAGTACTTC. The chain recombines TRBV5-1 with TRBJ2-7, with 7 bases that match TRBD2. The CDR3 extends over 17 amino acids. Germline V gene sequence: CDR1 SGHRS, CDR2 YFSETQ. V trimming: 4 bases; J trimming: 3 bases; junction bases outside the gene matches: 16.

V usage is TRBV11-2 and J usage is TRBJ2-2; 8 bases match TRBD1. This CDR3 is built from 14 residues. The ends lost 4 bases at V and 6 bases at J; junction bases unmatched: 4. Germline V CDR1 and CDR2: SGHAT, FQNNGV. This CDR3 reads CASSSETGAGELFF. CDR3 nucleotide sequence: TGTGCCAGCAGCTCAGAGACAGGGGCCGGGGAGCTGTTTTTT.

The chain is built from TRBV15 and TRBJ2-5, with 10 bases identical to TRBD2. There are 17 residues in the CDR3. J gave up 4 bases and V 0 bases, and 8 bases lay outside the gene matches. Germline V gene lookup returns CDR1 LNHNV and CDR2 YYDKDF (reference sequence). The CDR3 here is CATSRDNSGRAGETQYF. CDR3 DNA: TGTGCCACCAGCAGAGACAACAGCGGGAGGGCCGGAGAGACCCAGTACTTC.

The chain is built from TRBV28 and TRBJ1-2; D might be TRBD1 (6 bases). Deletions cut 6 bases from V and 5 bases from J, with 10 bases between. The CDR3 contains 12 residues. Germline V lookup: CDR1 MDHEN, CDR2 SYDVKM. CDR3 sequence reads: CASREGGYGYTF. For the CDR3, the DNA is TGTGCCAGCAGGGAGGGGGGGTATGGCTACACCTTC.

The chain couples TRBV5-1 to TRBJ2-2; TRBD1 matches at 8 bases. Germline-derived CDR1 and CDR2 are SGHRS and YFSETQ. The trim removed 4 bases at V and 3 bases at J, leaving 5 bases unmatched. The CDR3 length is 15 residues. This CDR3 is CASSPGTGYTGELFF. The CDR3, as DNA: TGCGCCAGCAGCCCCGGGACAGGCTACACCGGGGAGCTGTTTTTT.

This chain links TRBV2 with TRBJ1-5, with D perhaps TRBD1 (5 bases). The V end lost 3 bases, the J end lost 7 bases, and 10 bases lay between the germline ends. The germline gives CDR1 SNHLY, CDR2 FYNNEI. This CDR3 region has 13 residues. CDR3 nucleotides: TGTGCCAGCAGTGATGATGGGGGGCAGCCCCAGCATTTT. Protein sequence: CASSDDGGQPQHF. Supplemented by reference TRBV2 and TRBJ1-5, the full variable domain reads EPEVTQTPSHQVTQMGQEVILRCVPISNHLYFYWYRQILGQKVEFLVSFYNNEISEKSEIFDDQFSVERPDGSNFTLKIRSTKLEDSAMYFCASSDDGGQPQHFGDGTRLSIL.

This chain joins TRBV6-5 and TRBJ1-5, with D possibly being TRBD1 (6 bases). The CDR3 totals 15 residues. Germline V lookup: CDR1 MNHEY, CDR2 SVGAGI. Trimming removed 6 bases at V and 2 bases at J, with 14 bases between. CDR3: CASSPQGEGNQPQHF. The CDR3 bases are TGTGCCAGCAGCCCACAGGGAGAGGGCAATCAGCCCCAGCATTTT.

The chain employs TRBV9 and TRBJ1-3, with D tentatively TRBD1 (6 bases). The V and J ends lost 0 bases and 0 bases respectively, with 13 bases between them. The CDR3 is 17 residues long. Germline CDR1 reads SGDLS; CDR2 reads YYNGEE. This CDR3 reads CASSVEFGQSSGNTIYF. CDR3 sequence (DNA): TGTGCCAGCAGCGTAGAATTTGGACAGAGCTCTGGAAACACCATATATTTT. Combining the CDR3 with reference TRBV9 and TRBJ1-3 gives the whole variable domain DSGVTQTPKHLITATGQRVTLRCSPRSGDLSVYWYQQSLDQGLQFLIQYYNGEERAKGNILERFSAQQFPDLHSELNLSSLELGDSALYFCASSVEFGQSSGNTIYFGEGSWLTVV.

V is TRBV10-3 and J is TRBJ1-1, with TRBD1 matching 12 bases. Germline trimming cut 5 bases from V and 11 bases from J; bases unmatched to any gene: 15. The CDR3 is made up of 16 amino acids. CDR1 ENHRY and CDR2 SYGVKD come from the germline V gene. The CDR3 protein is CAISSKNPGQGAPAFF. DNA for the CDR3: TGTGCCATCAGTTCGAAAAACCCGGGACAGGGGGCGCCGGCTTTCTTT.

Written as DNA, the CDR3 is TGCAGCGTTACCTTTTCGCAGGGGGCCTACGAGCAGTACTTC. Its translation: CSVTFSQGAYEQYF. The chain recombines TRBV29-1 with TRBJ2-7, with TRBD1 identical over 7 bases. V gave up 5 bases and J gave up 2 bases; unmatched junction bases: 9. Germline V gene sequence: CDR1 SQVTM, CDR2 ANQGSEA. CDR3 length: 14 amino acids.

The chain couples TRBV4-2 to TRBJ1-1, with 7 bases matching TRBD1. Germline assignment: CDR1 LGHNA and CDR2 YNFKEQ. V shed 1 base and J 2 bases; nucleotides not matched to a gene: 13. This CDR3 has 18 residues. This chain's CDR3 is CASSQGGWEGQENTEAFF. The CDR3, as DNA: TGTGCCAGCAGCCAAGGGGGCTGGGAAGGACAGGAAAACACTGAAGCTTTCTTT.

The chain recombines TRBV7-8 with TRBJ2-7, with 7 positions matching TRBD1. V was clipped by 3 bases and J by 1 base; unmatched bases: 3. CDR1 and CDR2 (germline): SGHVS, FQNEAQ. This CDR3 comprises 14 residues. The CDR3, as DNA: TGTGCCAGCAGCTTGGGGACAGCGTCCTACGAGCAGTACTTC. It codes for CASSLGTASYEQYF.

CDR3 nucleotides: TGTGCCAGCACCACAACACAGGGGGAAGGGAGCACTGAAGCTTTCTTT. It yields the protein CASTTTQGEGSTEAFF. The V and J genes are TRBV27 and TRBJ1-1; 8 bases line up with TRBD1. The CDR3 extends over 16 amino acids. J gave up 4 bases and V 7 bases, and 14 bases lay outside the gene matches. Germline loops: CDR1 MNHEY, CDR2 SMNVEV (reference sequence).